This TCR beta chain was retrieved from a study of cytomegalovirus exposure and HLA in healthy donors. PCR amplification relied on 60 Vbeta primers (plus 13 Jbeta primers). Repertoires were generated with immunoSEQ multiplex PCR, while TCRdb's copy carries only in-frame clones and drops some. Of some 180,000 clones in the sample, roughly 13% are singletons; the top ten hold under 10%. With 4 bases removed from V and 7 bases from J, the gap between germline ends came to 9 bases. This CDR3 spans 11 amino acids. Germline V gives CDR1 SGHRS, CDR2 YFSETQ. The source of this sequence is a man aged 45 to 65 in good health and CMV-seropositive. Sequencing used PBMCs. The V and J genes are TRBV5-1 and TRBJ2-7; tentative D call: TRBD2 (5 bases). DNA of the CDR3: TGCGCCAGCAGCAGGCCGGGGGAGCAGTACTTC. This translates into CASSRPGEQYF.